The 15 T cell receptor beta chains below come from one sample, sequenced in a study of T cells after yellow fever vaccination. TCRdb re-called the 5' RACE reads with MiXCR, one entry per CDR3 protein. The sample has 500,000 to 650,000 distinct CDR3 sequences; roughly an eighth are singletons. Specimen: PBMCs, collected on the day of the yellow fever booster vaccination. These receptors were taken from a man aged 30-40 years who received the YFV17D yellow fever vaccine.

This clonotype was found many times. This rearrangement joins TRBV7-9 to TRBJ2-1; D unresolved. The CDR3 consists of 15 residues. Germline CDR1 reads SEHNR; CDR2 reads FQNEAQ (reference sequence). Trimming removed 4 bases at V and 0 bases at J, with 10 bases between. CDR3 region: CASSSGASSYNEQFF. The CDR3 DNA reads TGTGCCAGCAGCTCAGGAGCGAGCTCCTACAATGAGCAGTTCTTC.

The rearrangement links TRBV9 to TRBJ2-1; D remains ambiguous. CDR1 SGDLS and CDR2 YYNGEE come from the germline V gene. Trimming stripped 0 bases from V and 10 bases from J, with 11 bases between. The CDR3 is 13 amino acids. The CDR3 sequence is CASSVGVGYEQFF. CDR3 bases: TGTGCCAGCAGCGTAGGAGTAGGGTACGAGCAGTTCTTC. The variable domain in full, completed from reference TRBV9 and TRBJ2-1, reads DSGVTQTPKHLITATGQRVTLRCSPRSGDLSVYWYQQSLDQGLQFLIQYYNGEERAKGNILERFSAQQFPDLHSELNLSSLELGDSALYFCASSVGVGYEQFFGPGTRLTVL.

This clonotype showed up just a few times. The CDR3 nucleotides are TGTGCCAGCAGCTTAGATGGGGGACAGGGGAGTATAGAGCAGTACTTC. Protein: CASSLDGGQGSIEQYF. This chain connects TRBV7-2 to TRBJ2-7; TRBD1 agrees at 10 bases. Trimming took 1 base from V and 7 from J; bases not matched to a gene: 10. In germline, CDR1 is SGHTA, CDR2 FQGNSA. The CDR3 is 16 residues long.

The CDR3: CASTKSGDYYGYTF. CDR3 sequence (DNA): TGTGCCAGCACCAAGTCGGGGGACTACTATGGCTACACCTTC. The rearrangement links TRBV5-6 to TRBJ1-2; TRBD1 might be the D (5 bases). Trimming cost V 6 bases and J 3 bases, with 15 bases left between them. The CDR3 has 14 amino acids. Germline assignment: CDR1 SGHDT and CDR2 YYEEEE.

This clonotype was seen a few times. This chain links TRBV27 with TRBJ2-7, with unresolved D. Germline V CDR1 and CDR2: MNHEY, SMNVEV (reference sequence). Trimming shortened V by 5 bases and J by 0 bases, and 11 bases separated the two germline ends. The CDR3 contains 14 residues. This CDR3 reads CASSIRSTSYEQYF. The CDR3 DNA sequence: TGTGCCAGCAGTATCAGGTCCACCTCCTACGAGCAGTACTTC.

This clonotype was detected a few times. This chain links TRBV2 with TRBJ2-7; D is unclear. V was clipped by 8 bases and J by 0 bases, with 35 bases between them. This CDR3 comprises 21 residues. CDR1 is SNHLY, CDR2 FYNNEI, per germline. The CDR3 sequence: CASGSDGSPRFQYMSSYEQYF. In DNA, the CDR3 is TGTGCCAGCGGGTCGGACGGCAGTCCAAGGTTCCAATACATGAGCTCCTACGAGCAGTACTTC.

The sample holds a few counts of this clonotype. The rearrangement links TRBV4-3 to TRBJ2-7; D is perhaps TRBD1 or TRBD2 (5 bases each). The CDR3 covers 15 residues. The V end lost 0 bases, the J end lost 3 bases, and 12 bases lay between the germline ends. CDR1 LGHNA and CDR2 YSLEER come from the germline V gene. CDR3 loop: CASSQEGTGSYEQYF. DNA for the CDR3: TGCGCCAGCAGCCAAGAAGGGACGGGTAGCTACGAGCAGTACTTC.

This chain uses TRBV7-2 with TRBJ2-2, with D maybe TRBD1 (5 bases). The V gene lost 2 bases and the J gene lost 7 bases, with 14 bases spanning the gap. This CDR3 contains 15 residues. CDR1 is SGHTA, CDR2 FQGNSA, per germline. The CDR3 DNA reads TGTGCCAGCAGCTTAACCTCCAGGGTGGACGGGGAGCTGTTTTTT. This encodes CASSLTSRVDGELFF.

This clonotype was seen at least ten times. The rearrangement joins TRBV15 to TRBJ2-7; D possibly matches TRBD1 or TRBD2 (5 bases each). The V end lost 2 bases, the J end lost 4 bases, and 12 bases lay between the germline ends. This CDR3 is built from 14 residues. Germline V gene data show CDR1 as LNHNV and CDR2 as YYDKDF (reference sequence). The CDR3 region is CATSRPGLQYEQYF. The CDR3 bases are TGTGCCACCAGCAGACCGGGGCTTCAATACGAGCAGTACTTC.

This clonotype was seen a handful of times. The rearrangement links TRBV7-2 to TRBJ2-3; D unclear. Trimming took off 10 bases at V and 0 bases at J, with 14 bases between the two ends. CDR1 is SGHTA, CDR2 FQGNSA, per germline. This CDR3 has 14 residues. The DNA of the CDR3 is TGTGCCACCTCACTGTGGCGGAGCACAGATACGCAGTATTTT. Amino acids: CATSLWRSTDTQYF.

The chain has TRBV24-1 and TRBJ2-1; 10 nucleotides match TRBD2. CDR1 is KGHDR, CDR2 SFDVKD, per germline. V lost 5 bases to trimming and J lost 3 bases; unmatched junction nucleotides: 3. This CDR3 has 15 amino acids. CDR3 residues: CATSGSSGSYNEQFF. The CDR3 coding sequence is TGTGCCACCAGTGGATCTAGCGGGAGCTACAATGAGCAGTTCTTC.

The gene calls are TRBV6-1 and TRBJ2-5, with 9 bases matching TRBD2. Germline loops: CDR1 MNHNS, CDR2 SASEGT. This CDR3 comprises 15 residues. J lost 5 bases, V lost 10 bases, and 14 bases had no gene match. The CDR3 here is CATREVAGVPETQYF. CDR3 in DNA: TGTGCCACCAGGGAGGTAGCGGGAGTCCCTGAGACCCAGTACTTC.

The V gene is TRBV20-1, the J gene TRBJ2-3; no definite D call. The V end lost 5 bases, the J end lost 6 bases, and 21 bases lay between the germline ends. The CDR3 runs to 15 residues. The germline V gene has CDR1 DFQATT and CDR2 SNEGSKA (reference sequence). CDR3 sequence reads: CSAPPWKRQADTQYF. CDR3 in DNA: TGCAGTGCTCCCCCCTGGAAGCGCCAAGCGGATACGCAGTATTTT.

The chain carries TRBV5-3 and TRBJ2-1; 10 positions match TRBD2. TRBV5-3 is an ORF, and what it does is uncertain. The CDR3 loop spans 18 amino acids. Losses at the gene ends were 7 bases for V and 3 bases for J; bases not matched to a gene: 16. The CDR3 region has the DNA TGTGCCAGATGCACGCCTATGATCGGACTAGCGGACTACAATGAGCAGTTCTTC. Translated: CARCTPMIGLADYNEQFF.

There are a few counts of this clonotype. The rearrangement joins TRBV20-1 to TRBJ2-1, with 7 bases aligning to TRBD2. The CDR3 is made up of 14 amino acids. Germline V lookup: CDR1 DFQATT, CDR2 SNEGSKA (reference sequence). V lost 3 bases to trimming and J lost 2 bases; unmatched junction nucleotides: 4. The CDR3 loop is CSASSSGAYNEQFF. CDR3 in DNA: TGCAGTGCTAGTTCTAGCGGAGCCTACAATGAGCAGTTCTTC.